Listed below are T cell receptor beta chains from one sample, sequenced in a study of blood T cell repertoires in COVID-19. Produced via immunoSEQ multiplex PCR; TCRdb's table is partial and in-frame only. The data show hundreds of thousands of clones, 88% seen once. Sequenced input: peripheral blood. These receptors were taken from a woman aged 25 to 39 with COVID-19, enrolled during active disease. Both conserved end residues are part of each CDR3. Each record gives: V gene, clone size, J gene, CDR3 protein. Expanded clones get a size class; other rows say once, few or many, or leave the size out.

>TRBV27|NA|TRBJ2-7
CASSLGGGKGLEQYF
>TRBV10-3|NA|TRBJ1-4
CAISESSGTGIGEKLFF
>TRBV11-1|NA|TRBJ1-1
CASSLASQGAVEAFF
>TRBV4-2|NA|TRBJ2-3
CASSPHRAGGRDTQYF
>TRBV13|NA|TRBJ1-2
CASSSRDSLDGYTF
>TRBV25-1|NA|TRBJ2-7
CASSGSPGLAGEREQYF
>TRBV7-2|NA|TRBJ2-7
CASSILADYEQYF
>TRBV5-1|once|TRBJ2-5
CASSISGSVETQYF
>TRBV6-5|NA|TRBJ1-4
CASSRTGVEKLFF
>TRBV4-3|once|TRBJ1-2
CASSQEGSFDGYTF
>TRBV6-5|NA|TRBJ2-1
CASTRQVEQFF
>TRBV28|NA|TRBJ2-5
CASSLFGTSQETQYF
>TRBV19|once|TRBJ2-5
CASSARYQETQYF
>TRBV5-4|NA|TRBJ2-7
CASSSGQVDEQYF
>TRBV29-1|NA|TRBJ2-7
CSEDSSYEQYF
>TRBV4-1|NA|TRBJ2-2
CASSPLKPLRLFF
>TRBV5-1|NA|TRBJ2-7
CASSLRWTGSRPLEQYF
>TRBV28|NA|TRBJ2-1
CASSSGTSKFF
>TRBV3-1/TRBV3-2|NA|TRBJ2-7
CASSREGGYTYEQYF
>TRBV7-9|once|TRBJ2-2
CASSTRLAGELFF
>TRBV12-5|NA|TRBJ2-2
CASGLLPAGVRTGELFF
>TRBV15|NA|TRBJ1-5
CATSREGGGNQPQHF
>TRBV10-2|NA|TRBJ1-4
CASRPELGQGAEKLFF
>TRBV30|once|TRBJ1-4
CAWSQANEKLFF
>TRBV5-1|NA|TRBJ2-7
CASRRDYSSYEQYF
>TRBV7-9|once|TRBJ2-3
CASSLGGQGTDTQYF
>TRBV6-5|NA|TRBJ1-2
CATLADRVYYGYTF
>TRBV21-1|NA|TRBJ2-2
CASSPPARCAGELFF
>TRBV13|NA|TRBJ2-5
CASSLQGVQETQYF
>TRBV9|NA|TRBJ2-1
CASSPGQGFHEQFF
>TRBV28|NA|TRBJ2-3
CASIPPSGSPDTQYF
>TRBV5-1|NA|TRBJ2-3
CASSSGGYTDTQYF
>TRBV7-3|NA|TRBJ2-5
CASSSSGRWEETQYF
>TRBV19|NA|TRBJ2-7
CASRAGGPDSYEQYF
>TRBV30|NA|TRBJ2-7
CALQGSYEQYF
>TRBV19|NA|TRBJ1-1
CASSIPSGGGNTEAFF
>TRBV29-1|NA|TRBJ1-3
CSVEGQGGSGNTIYF
>TRBV2|NA|TRBJ2-7
CASSADRVEYEQYF
>TRBV6-5|NA|TRBJ1-1
CASSYSLGQINTEAFF
>TRBV28|NA|TRBJ2-7
CASSPLRRATGIHEQYF
>TRBV12-5|NA|TRBJ1-1
CASGLAGRDEAFF
>TRBV24-1|few|TRBJ1-2
CATSGTNYYGYTF
>TRBV11-2|NA|TRBJ2-7
CASSQGLAGTQYF
>TRBV12-3/TRBV12-4|NA|TRBJ2-7
CASSRTVYEQYF
>TRBV9|NA|TRBJ1-4
CASSVGGGAGEKLFF